This T cell receptor (beta chain) was documented in a study of blood T cell repertoires in COVID-19 (dated by TCRdb to 2018 to 2020). With regard to the full study: Samples from collaborators originated in the United States, Italy and Spain and spanned both the acute and convalescent phases of COVID-19. Samples came from the ongoing ImmuneRACE study (first 160 participants) plus 1,254 subjects from 6 global collaborators. The material from the prospective study consisted of cDNA or gDNA derived from T cells, B-cell-depleted T cells, or PBMCs. The sample metadata nearly always contained a de-identified subject ID, COVID-19 status, age in years and sex. Where available, HLA class I and class II types were obtained from metadata supplied by the sample provider rather than from assay-based typing. The repertoires were made available in a free public database intended to serve as a resource for research on the immune response to SARS-CoV-2. Deeply sampled blood TCRbeta repertoires from subjects exposed to, actively infected with, or recovered from COVID-19 were included in the dataset. General findings and caveats noted by the study authors: How much clinical and demographic metadata was included differed by source and by participant, and the metadata was provided uncurated.

Whole blood was collected in K2EDTA tubes by collaborating institutions according to the institutions' own protocols. For TCRbeta analysis, collaborator samples were shipped as frozen whole blood, as isolated PBMCs, or as DNA extracted from either sample type. With regard to this clone: No antigen is known for it. Base-call qualities are not available, and no considerably larger clone is one nucleotide away.

TCRbeta CDR3 regions were amplified from genomic DNA by means of the immunoSEQ Assay, a bias-controlled multiplex PCR. Per the original workflow: Nucleated cell counts per sample were estimated from amplification of reference gene primers within the assay. To quantify the absolute abundance of each unique TCRbeta CDR3 rearrangement, sequence reads were collapsed and filtered. For each sample, productive Simpson clonality was calculated as the square root of Simpson's diversity index over productive rearrangements. In its TCRdb copy, this immuneACCESS table keeps in-frame sequences only and misses some clones. Where compared with another copy, unresolved V genes explain less than half of these, and the others have no known cause. V, J and clone size reflect that table, while D and trimming were determined from the DNA. Present in this sample are 160,000 or so clones, over 75% of which were seen just once. The leading ten clones occupy 11% of the sample.

From the germline V gene, CDR1 is SGHRS and CDR2 is YFSETQ. Inclusive of the bounding cysteine and phenylalanine, the CDR3 is 14 residues long. Here the CDR3 DNA is all that survives: 42 bases in frame from base 1. Compared with germline, V lacks 3 bases and J lacks 4 bases; bases without a gene match: 4. The TCR comes from a man aged 55 to 70 with active or convalescent COVID-19. The sample comprised peripheral blood. Here the chain combines TRBV5-1 and TRBJ1-5; the central 7 bases match TRBD1. The bases read TGCGCCAGCAGCTCCGGGACAGAAAATCAGCCCCAGCATTTT. This codes for CASSSGTENQPQHF. Outside the CDR3, residues come from the reference TRBV5-1 and TRBJ1-5 proteins, so the full variable domain is: KAGVTQTPRYLIKTRGQQVTLSCSPISGHRSVSWYQQTPGQGLQFLFEYFSETQRNKGNFPGRFSGRQFSNSRSEMNVSTLELGDSALYLCASSSGTENQPQHFGDGTRLSIL.